This T cell receptor (beta chain) stems from a study of PD-1 blockade in classical Hodgkin lymphoma. The time point is: cycle 4 day 1 (C4D1), after more than five weeks of nivolumab. Brentuximab vedotin exposure varied, and every patient relapsed after autologous stem cell transplantation. Thawed PBMCs were subjected to magnetic negative selection, which yielded isolated CD8+ T cells. The germline gives CDR1 LNHDA, CDR2 SQIVND (reference sequence). V lost 5 bases, J lost 4 bases, and 12 bases lay in between. The length of the CDR3 is 14 residues. Data came from immunoSEQ multiplex PCR; TCRdb stores just in-frame clones and leaves some out. The table lists some 14,000 clones, approximately 91% of them singletons, with around 20% in the top ten. General study findings and limits: Healthy donors were reported to have higher baseline TCR diversity than newly diagnosed patients.

To note about this clone: What it binds is unknown.

This sample comprised CD8+ T cells from blood, obtained before the fourth cycle of nivolumab. The receptor was isolated from a human donor with classical Hodgkin lymphoma. The chain employs TRBV19 and TRBJ1-5, with D possibly matching TRBD1 (5 bases). CDR3 sequence reads: CASSPGPLNQPQHF. Written as DNA, the CDR3 is TGTGCCAGTAGTCCAGGGCCCCTTAATCAGCCCCAGCATTTT.